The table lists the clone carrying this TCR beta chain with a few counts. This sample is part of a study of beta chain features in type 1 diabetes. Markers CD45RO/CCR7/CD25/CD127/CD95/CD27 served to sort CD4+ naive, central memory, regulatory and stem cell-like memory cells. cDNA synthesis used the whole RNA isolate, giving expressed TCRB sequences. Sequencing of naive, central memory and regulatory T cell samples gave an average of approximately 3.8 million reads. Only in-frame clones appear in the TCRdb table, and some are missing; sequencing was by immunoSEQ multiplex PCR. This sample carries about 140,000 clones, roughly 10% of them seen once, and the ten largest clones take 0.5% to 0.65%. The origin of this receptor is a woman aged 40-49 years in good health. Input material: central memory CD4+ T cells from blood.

CDR3 sequence: CASRRTSGNTEAFF. DNA for the CDR3: TGTGCCAGCAGAAGAACATCAGGGAACACTGAAGCTTTCTTT. The rearrangement joins TRBV2 to TRBJ1-1; the D is unclear. The CDR3 spans 14 residues. V lost 6 bases to trimming and J lost 1 base, with 12 bases between them. Germline lookup yields CDR1 SNHLY and CDR2 FYNNEI. The whole variable domain, filled in from reference TRBV2 and TRBJ1-1, reads EPEVTQTPSHQVTQMGQEVILRCVPISNHLYFYWYRQILGQKVEFLVSFYNNEISEKSEIFDDQFSVERPDGSNFTLKIRSTKLEDSAMYFCASRRTSGNTEAFFGQGTRLTVV.